This TCR beta chain was recorded in a study of T cells in pancreatic ductal adenocarcinoma. Study findings and constraints: Blood clonality (roughly 0.075) did not differ significantly from tumor (about 0.112). Unique clonotypes were around 8-fold more numerous in blood than in tumor. Comparisons of tumor and blood clonality may show falsely lower tumor diversity.

Selected pancreatic ductal adenocarcinoma patients had undergone surgery without neoadjuvant therapy. In the case of this clone: Antigen unknown.

The repertoire was sequenced with immunoSEQ multiplex PCR; TCRdb's copy has only in-frame clones and lacks some. Of about 29,000 clones in the sample, around nine tenths are singletons; the top ten hold less than 2.5%. With 1 base clipped from V and 7 bases from J, the junction kept 4 bases outside the gene matches. The germline CDR1 and CDR2 sequences are SGHVS and FNYEAQ. This CDR3 region has 14 residues. The sequenced sample consisted of PBMCs. The J gene is TRBJ2-7, the V gene TRBV7-6; 10 bases fit TRBD2. This TCR was recovered from a human donor with pancreatic ductal adenocarcinoma. CDR3 amino acids: CASSLGAGGMEQYF. Here the CDR3 DNA reads TGTGCCAGCAGCTTAGGAGCGGGAGGGATGGAGCAGTACTTC. Full variable domain (rest looked up from reference TRBV7-6 and TRBJ2-7): GAGVSQSPRYKVTKRGQDVALRCDPISGHVSLYWYRQALGQGPEFLTYFNYEAQQDKSGLPNDRFSAERPEGSISTLTIQRTEQRDSAMYRCASSLGAGGMEQYFGPGTRLTVT.